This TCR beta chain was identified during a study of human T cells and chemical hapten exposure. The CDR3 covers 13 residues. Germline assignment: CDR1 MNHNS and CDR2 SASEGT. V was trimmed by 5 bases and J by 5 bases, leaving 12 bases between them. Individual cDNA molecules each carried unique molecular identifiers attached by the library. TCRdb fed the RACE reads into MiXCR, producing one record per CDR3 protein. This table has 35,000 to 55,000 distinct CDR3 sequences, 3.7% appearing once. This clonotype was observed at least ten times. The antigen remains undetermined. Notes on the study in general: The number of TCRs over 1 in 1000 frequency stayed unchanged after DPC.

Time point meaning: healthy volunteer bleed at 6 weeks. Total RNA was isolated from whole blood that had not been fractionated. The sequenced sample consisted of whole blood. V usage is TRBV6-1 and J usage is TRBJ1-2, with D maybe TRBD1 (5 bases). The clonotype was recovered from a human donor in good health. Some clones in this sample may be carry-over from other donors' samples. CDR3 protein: CASSPFQGYGYTF. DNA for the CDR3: TGTGCCAGCAGTCCATTCCAGGGTTATGGCTACACCTTC.